This TCR beta chain originates from a study of T cells in Graves' hyperthyroidism and ophthalmopathy (dated by TCRdb to about 2019). With respect to the entire study: Peripheral blood samples were taken at initial diagnosis, before any treatment was given. TCR V-J signatures able to tell the groups apart were searched for in a discovery cohort of approximately 95 patients, of whom 40 to 45 had Graves' ophthalmopathy and about 60 had stable Graves' hyperthyroidism. According to the paper, TCR Vbeta CDR3 sequencing was carried out on 135 peripheral blood samples, which came from fewer than 50 ophthalmopathy, about 75 hyperthyroidism and some 17 progressor patients. The approximately 100 discovery patients were divided at random into training and test sets in a 7:3 ratio. Thyroid tissue and blood T-cell repertoires from six Graves' hyperthyroidism patients were also compared in the study. Following sampling, methimazole starting at 30 mg daily was given to hyperthyroidism patients, and high-dose intravenous methylprednisolone was given to ophthalmopathy patients. Prospective prediction of ophthalmopathy was tested in an independent validation cohort of 18 to 20 hyperthyroidism patients and 17 patients who later progressed to ophthalmopathy.

Here is what the overall study found, with its caveats: In validation, the model predicted progression to ophthalmopathy with 60% to 71% sensitivity and 72% to 85% specificity, a median of about 6.7 months before onset. No statistical method was used to fix the sample size in advance, and group allocation was not hidden from the investigators. A 13 V-J signature model separated ophthalmopathy from stable hyperthyroidism, with roughly 88% sensitivity and 81.08% specificity in cross-validation and 80%/75% in testing. Blood samples also contained most of the expanded thyroid clonotypes (frequency above 0.001), which suggests that blood repertoires may reflect thyroid immune responses.

Ophthalmopathy patients had moderately to severely active disease, with a Clinical Activity Score of 3 or more, a NOSPECS grade of 4 or more, and a disease duration of less than 3 months. Exclusion was applied to patients with uncontrolled infections, other autoimmune diseases, pregnancy or lactation. Diagnoses were based on clinical symptoms, serum thyroxine and TRAb, thyroid ultrasound and orbital computed tomography. Ficoll-Paque density gradient centrifugation was used to isolate PBMCs from around 9.1 ml of fresh peripheral blood. Total RNA was extracted with Trizol reagent, and quality was checked on an Agilent 2100 Bioanalyzer. The CDR3 has 15 amino acids, counting the end cysteine and phenylalanine. Just the 45-base CDR3 DNA is kept, in frame starting at base 1. The germline V gene specifies MDHEN as CDR1 and SYDVKM as CDR2. Ends trimmed: V by 3 bases, J by 4 bases; bases unmatched to a gene: 7.

TCR beta CDR3 regions were amplified from RNA transcripts. For the first round of RT-PCR on the TCR CDR3, the HTBI primer set was used together with the Qiagen OneStep RT-PCR kit. Libraries were constructed in a second round of multiplex PCR, after which size selection and purification were carried out. Sequencing of the libraries was done on an Illumina HiSeq2000 using paired-end 100 bp reads. The authors' pipeline ran thus. SOAPnuke was used to process the raw data, with reads discarded if the reads contained adapters or uncalled bases, had a mean Phred below 15, or lacked an exact constant-primer or identifier match. High-quality paired reads were merged with COPE v1.2.5, and unique nucleotide sequences were defined as clonotypes. Clonotypes were aligned to IMGT TRBV, TRBD and TRBJ reference segments using MiTCR v1.1. The analysis included only V-J combinations with a frequency above 0.0001, which together covered around 99% of the repertoires. The TCS score was defined as the ratio of F50 (clonal expansion) to E x V (chaos), calculated using BLOSUM62-based TCRdist between CDR3 peptides within each V-J. Welch's t-statistics and random forest reduced around 510 V-J features to 10 to 15, which were used in a naive Bayes classifier (R e1071). TCRdb trimmed the raw reads at Q25, called clones with MiXCR and kept productive beta chains. Here each entry gathers all rows of one CDR3 protein and keeps the most common genes and DNA. The V and J calls, along with clone size, are taken from TCRdb and not from the paper's own processing. The sample table contains 600,000 or so distinct CDR3 sequences; only one count was recorded for more than 12% of them. The top ten clonotypes cover approximately 13% of the sample.

This clonotype was counted many times. Which antigen it targets is not known. No clone much larger than this one lies a single base away; base qualities are absent. The chain was built from TRBV28 and TRBJ2-7; 9 bases in the junction line up with TRBD1. This TCR was recovered from a woman aged 45-59 years with Graves' ophthalmopathy. Sequencing was done on a sample of blood. The DNA sequence is TGTGCCAGCAGTTTCCTCCGGGACAGGGATTACGAGCAGTACTTC. It translates to CASSFLRDRDYEQYF. The reference TRBV28 and TRBJ2-7 proteins fill in what lies around the CDR3, so the full variable domain reads DVKVTQSSRYLVKRTGEKVFLECVQDMDHENMFWYRQDPGLGLRLIYFSYDVKMKEKGDIPEGYSVSREKKERFSLILESASTNQTSMYLCASSFLRDRDYEQYFGPGTRLTVT.